Below, 14 T cell receptor beta chains from the same sample are listed, as sequenced in a study of T-cell memory formation after mild COVID-19. TCRdb reprocessed the 5' RACE reads via MiXCR and lists one record per CDR3 protein. Here the sample spans roughly 620,000 distinct CDR3 sequences, under 20% being singletons. The sequencing sample was made of PBMCs or a T cell subset sorted from them (not recorded which). All receptors derive from an adult woman who had mild COVID-19 (a few samples of this study predate the infection). Cell type and time point are not known.

The table lists this clonotype with a few counts. V usage is TRBV20-1 and J usage is TRBJ1-3; TRBD1 might be the D (5 bases). CDR1 is DFQATT and CDR2 is SNEGSKA in the germline V gene (reference sequence). The CDR3 is 17 residues long. Trimming removed 3 bases from V and 3 bases from J, with 21 bases in between. CDR3 sequence reads: CSASSRLQVPFGNTIYF. In nucleotides, the CDR3 is TGCAGTGCTAGTTCCCGACTACAGGTCCCTTTTGGAAACACCATATATTTT.

This clonotype has a handful of counts. This rearrangement joins TRBV29-1 to TRBJ2-7; D perhaps matches TRBD1 (7 bases). V dropped 3 bases and J dropped 3 bases, with 15 bases sitting between them. Per the germline V gene, CDR1 is SQVTM and CDR2 is ANQGSEA. The CDR3 has 14 amino acids. This chain's CDR3 is CSVEIAGGFYEQYF. CDR3 sequence (DNA): TGCAGCGTTGAGATTGCAGGGGGGTTCTACGAGCAGTACTTC.

This chain joins TRBV5-1 and TRBJ2-3; TRBD2 matches 11 bases. Germline lookup yields CDR1 SGHRS and CDR2 YFSETQ. The CDR3 spans 15 residues. With V trimmed by 3 bases and J by 5 bases, 5 bases remained unmatched. The DNA of the CDR3 is TGCGCCAGCAGCTCCGGGACTAGCGGACTAGATACGCAGTATTTT. This translates into CASSSGTSGLDTQYF. Variable domain in full (rest from reference TRBV5-1 and TRBJ2-3): KAGVTQTPRYLIKTRGQQVTLSCSPISGHRSVSWYQQTPGQGLQFLFEYFSETQRNKGNFPGRFSGRQFSNSRSEMNVSTLELGDSALYLCASSSGTSGLDTQYFGPGTRLTVL.

This clonotype was found a few times. The rearrangement uses TRBV11-2 and TRBJ2-5; 8 nucleotides agree with TRBD1. Germline CDR1 SGHAT, CDR2 FQNNGV. The CDR3 is made up of 14 amino acids. Unmatched junction bases numbered 6, after V lost 4 bases and J lost 5 bases. Here the CDR3 reads CASSSPGGSETQYF. The DNA of the CDR3 is TGTGCCAGCAGCTCCCCAGGGGGCTCGGAGACCCAGTACTTC.

The chain combines TRBV5-1 with TRBJ2-7; 9 positions agree with TRBD1. The CDR3 is 16 residues long. V was pared by 5 bases and J by 3 bases, with 12 bases of the junction left unmatched. Germline CDR1 reads SGHRS; CDR2 reads YFSETQ. The CDR3 bases are TGCGCCAGCAGTTCACAACCGGGACAGGGCCTCTACGAGCAGTACTTC. Its translation is CASSSQPGQGLYEQYF.

There are a few counts of this clonotype. J is TRBJ1-2 and V is TRBV6-5; 8 positions match TRBD1. Germline V CDR1 and CDR2: MNHEY, SVGAGI. The CDR3 sequence is 16 residues long. V gave up 6 bases and J gave up 6 bases; unmatched junction bases: 15. The CDR3 DNA is TGTGCCAGCAGCCCTCCCCTTGACAGGGGTTGGGATGGCTACACCTTC. Encoded protein: CASSPPLDRGWDGYTF.

The gene calls are TRBV27 and TRBJ1-5, with a weak D call TRBD1 (5 bases). The germline V gene encodes CDR1 MNHEY and CDR2 SMNVEV (reference sequence). The CDR3 length is 16 residues. V was cut by 2 bases and J by 2 bases, with 13 bases left in between. For the CDR3, the DNA is TGTGCCAGCAGTTTAGTTGGCAGGGCGGGCAATCAGCCCCAGCATTTT. This sequence encodes CASSLVGRAGNQPQHF.

This clonotype came up once. V usage is TRBV7-6 and J usage is TRBJ2-1; possibly TRBD1 for D (6 bases). Trimming removed 5 bases from V and 0 bases from J, with 14 bases in between. Germline V gene lookup returns CDR1 SGHVS and CDR2 FNYEAQ. The CDR3 totals 16 residues. CDR3 loop: CASSTGQWSSYNEQFF. CDR3 nucleotides: TGTGCCAGCAGCACCGGACAGTGGAGCTCCTACAATGAGCAGTTCTTC.

This clonotype occurred a few times. The chain recombines TRBV11-2 with TRBJ2-7, with D maybe TRBD1 (7 bases). This CDR3 has 15 residues. Germline V CDR1 and CDR2: SGHAT, FQNNGV. V lost 0 bases, J lost 2 bases, and 11 bases lay in between. This chain's CDR3 is CASSLEAGTAYEQYF. CDR3 in DNA: TGTGCCAGCAGCTTAGAGGCGGGGACAGCCTACGAGCAGTACTTC.

The chain links TRBV7-9 to TRBJ2-7; D possibly uses TRBD1 or TRBD2 (5 bases each). V was pared by 5 bases and J by 6 bases, with 20 bases between. The length of the CDR3 is 15 residues. Germline CDR1 and CDR2: SEHNR and FQNEAQ (reference sequence). In nucleotides, the CDR3 is TGTGCCAGCAGCGCCATCCTAGGGGACCGGGTCGAGCAGTACTTC. This sequence encodes CASSAILGDRVEQYF.

The chain is built from TRBV4-2 and TRBJ2-4, with D possibly TRBD2 on 7 matching bases. V shed 1 base and J shed 0 bases, with 16 bases lying between them. The CDR3 covers 18 residues. The germline V gene encodes CDR1 LGHNA and CDR2 YNFKEQ. The DNA of the CDR3 is TGTGCCAGCAGCCAAGGACTAGGGGGGGGTCTAGCCAAAAACATTCAGTACTTC. Protein sequence: CASSQGLGGGLAKNIQYF.

This clonotype has only a few counts. The chain recombines TRBV9 with TRBJ2-1; no firm D call. Trimming took off 0 bases at V and 5 bases at J, with 6 bases between the two ends. Germline CDR1 and CDR2: SGDLS and YYNGEE. The CDR3 has 13 amino acids. The CDR3 is CASSVEWDNEQFF. The DNA of the CDR3 is TGTGCCAGCAGCGTAGAGTGGGACAATGAGCAGTTCTTC.

The DNA for the CDR3 is TGCGCCAGCAGCCAAGGGACAGCTTCTAACTATGGCTACACCTTC. This codes for CASSQGTASNYGYTF. The genes are TRBV4-1 and TRBJ1-2, with a tentative D call TRBD1 (6 bases). Germline CDR1 reads MGHRA; CDR2 reads YSYEKL. Trimming shortened V by 1 base and J by 0 bases, and 9 bases separated the two germline ends. The CDR3 sequence is 15 residues long.

The sample holds many counts of this clonotype. This chain uses TRBV27 with TRBJ2-7, with 15 bases aligning to TRBD2. Germline CDR1 MNHEY, CDR2 SMNVEV (reference sequence). The CDR3 loop spans 17 amino acids. V shed 5 bases and J 5 bases; nucleotides not matched to a gene: 10. The CDR3 sequence is CASSLGLAGGSGNEQYF. The CDR3 nucleotides are TGTGCCAGCAGTCTCGGACTAGCGGGAGGGAGTGGGAACGAGCAGTACTTC.